The 32 T cell receptor beta chains presented below share a single source sample, sequenced in a study of metastatic and nonmetastatic thyroid tumors. No treatment had been given to any patient before thyroid surgery. MiXCR reprocessed the PCR reads for TCRdb. The sample includes 20,000 to 25,000 clones, 15% to 20% of them seen just once. The specimen sequenced was blood. The source is a female donor with papillary thyroid cancer or a benign thyroid nodule (not recorded which). Some clones in this sample may be carry-over from other donors' samples.

There are many counts of this clone. The chain has TRBV12-5 and TRBJ1-3; perhaps TRBD1 as D (5 bases). The CDR3 runs to 16 residues. Germline lookup yields CDR1 LGHNT and CDR2 FRNRAP. V was clipped by 4 bases and J by 3 bases, with 16 bases between them. CDR3 amino acids: CASGSYSGFIGNTIYF. For the CDR3, the DNA is TGTGCTAGTGGTTCTTACTCAGGGTTTATTGGAAACACCATATATTTT.

This clone occurred many times. CDR3 DNA: TGCAGTGCAGGAAGGCAGGGGGCTGTTCTCTCACCCCTCCACTTT. Protein product: CSAGRQGAVLSPLHF. The chain employs TRBV20-1 and TRBJ1-6; the match to TRBD1 covers 8 bases. This CDR3 region has 15 residues. J gave up 10 bases and V 6 bases, and 14 bases lay outside the gene matches. Germline CDR1 reads DFQATT; CDR2 reads SNEGSKA (reference sequence).

The sample holds many counts of this clone. Different DNA sequences within this sample yield the same CDR3. This chain uses TRBV6-4 with TRBJ1-2, with no clear D. With 3 bases removed from V and 8 bases from J, the gap between germline ends came to 13 bases. The CDR3 consists of 13 residues. Germline V gene sequence: CDR1 MRHNA, CDR2 SNTAGT. The CDR3 nucleotides read TGTGCCAGCAGTGAAGAGGGTGGGGTCGGCTACACCTTC. Translating it yields CASSEEGGVGYTF.

Concerning this clone: Relative to the germline gene, one junction end is altered; a read error may explain this. V and J are TRBV6-1 and TRBJ2-7; tentatively, D is TRBD2 (7 bases). Germline CDR1 reads MNHNS; CDR2 reads SASEGT. The CDR3 length is 14 residues. The CDR3 here is CASSDGGADHGQHF. For the CDR3, the DNA is TGTGCCAGCAGTGATGGGGGGGCGGACCACGGGCAGCACTTC.

In regard to this clone: Germline is not matched at one junction end, which may reflect a read error. The chain couples TRBV28 to TRBJ2-1, with TRBD1 matching over 7 bases. The CDR3 contains 18 residues. CDR1 is MDHEN and CDR2 is SYDVKM in the germline V gene. The CDR3 loop reads CASSKIWDSSTLAHEKFF. The CDR3 nucleotides are TGTGCCAGCAGTAAGATCTGGGACAGCTCTACCCTCGCCCATGAGAAGTTCTTC.

This clone was detected ten times or more. The chain uses TRBV18 and TRBJ1-4, with D uncertain. This CDR3 contains 13 residues. The germline V and J ends were trimmed by 3 bases and 4 bases, with 6 bases remaining between them. The germline V gene encodes CDR1 KGHSH and CDR2 LQKENI. The CDR3 sequence: CASSPVDNEKLFF. As DNA, the CDR3 is TGTGCCAGCTCACCGGTAGATAATGAAAAACTGTTTTTT.

This clone is deemed medium-sized. J is TRBJ1-6 and V is TRBV2; no reliable D call. This CDR3 is 14 amino acids long. Trimming took off 8 bases at V and 6 bases at J, with 14 bases between the two ends. CDR1 is SNHLY and CDR2 is FYNNEI in the germline V gene. The CDR3 sequence is CASELASRNSPLHF. The CDR3 DNA follows: TGTGCCAGCGAGTTGGCATCTCGTAATTCACCCCTCCACTTT.

This clone was counted ten times or more. The chain has TRBV7-2 and TRBJ2-1; 9 bases line up with TRBD2. CDR3 length equals 15 residues. CDR1 and CDR2 (germline): SGHTA, FQGNSA. The junction had 2 bases not matched to a gene; V was cut back by 3 bases and J by 2 bases. The CDR3 sequence: CASSFSGGAYNEQFF. The CDR3, as DNA: TGTGCCAGCAGCTTTAGCGGGGGTGCCTACAATGAGCAGTTCTTC.

This clone was recorded many times. V usage is TRBV27 and J usage is TRBJ2-3; maybe TRBD2 (6 bases). V lost 1 base to trimming and J lost 5 bases, with 10 bases between them. Germline lookup yields CDR1 MNHEY and CDR2 SMNVEV (reference sequence). The CDR3 runs 14 residues. This CDR3 reads CASSLWLARDTQYF. Written as DNA, the CDR3 is TGTGCCAGCAGTTTATGGCTAGCGAGAGATACGCAGTATTTT.

V and J are TRBV12-3 or TRBV12-4 and TRBJ2-2; no reliable D call. CDR3 length equals 16 residues. Deletions cut 5 bases from V and 3 bases from J, with 16 bases between. Here the CDR3 reads CASSRGVGVYTGELFF. CDR3 DNA: TGTGCCAGCAGTAGAGGAGTTGGGGTTTACACCGGGGAGCTGTTTTTT.

This clone was seen at least ten times. The genes are TRBV15 and TRBJ2-5; TRBD1 agrees at 9 bases. J lost 4 bases, V lost 5 bases, and 8 bases had no gene match. Germline assignment: CDR1 LNHNV and CDR2 YYDKDF (reference sequence). The CDR3 contains 15 residues. The CDR3 sequence is CATSEGQGIGETQYF. As DNA, the CDR3 is TGTGCCACCAGCGAAGGACAGGGGATTGGAGAGACCCAGTACTTC. Complete variable domain (other parts from reference TRBV15 and TRBJ2-5): DAMVIQNPRYQVTQFGKPVTLSCSQTLNHNVMYWYQQKSSQAPKLLFHYYDKDFNNEADTPDNFQSRRPNTSFCFLDIRSPGLGDTAMYLCATSEGQGIGETQYFGPGTRLLVL.

At least ten counts were recorded for this clone. The CDR3 region has the DNA TGTGCCATCAGTGAGGGCAGGGACGGAGAGACCCAGTACTTC. It codes for CAISEGRDGETQYF. This rearrangement joins TRBV10-3 to TRBJ2-5; either TRBD1 or TRBD2 may fit D (5 bases each). CDR3 length equals 14 residues. Germline V gene data show CDR1 as ENHRY and CDR2 as SYGVKD. V lost 2 bases, J lost 4 bases, and 11 bases lay in between.

A remark on this clone: A much larger clone lies a single base off, so this may be a read error. The identical CDR3 is also encoded by other nucleotide sequences in the sample. V gene TRBV5-6 combines with J gene TRBJ1-2; possibly TRBD1 for D (5 bases). Trimming stripped 0 bases from V and 4 bases from J, with 19 bases between. The CDR3 runs to 17 residues. Germline V lookup: CDR1 SGHDT, CDR2 YYEEEE. The CDR3 coding sequence is TGTGCCAGCAGCTTGGGCGGTCCGCAGGGTATATTCTATGGCTACACCTTC. Amino acids: CASSLGGPQGIFYGYTF.

Many counts were recorded for this clone. The J gene is TRBJ2-3, the V gene TRBV6-4; D might be TRBD1 or TRBD2, each matching 5 bases. The CDR3 consists of 16 residues. Deletions cut 4 bases from V and 4 bases from J, with 18 bases between. Germline-derived CDR1 and CDR2 are MRHNA and SNTAGT. CDR3 DNA sequence: TGTGCCAGCAGTGGGCCGGGACCCAGCGGTGCAGATACGCAGTATTTT. This sequence encodes CASSGPGPSGADTQYF.

This clone was counted at least ten times. Other DNA sequences in the sample encode the same CDR3. This rearrangement joins TRBV5-1 to TRBJ1-1, with 8 nucleotides matching TRBD1. The CDR3 extends over 12 amino acids. With V trimmed by 4 bases and J by 6 bases, 2 bases remained unmatched. CDR1 SGHRS and CDR2 YFSETQ come from the germline V gene. Written as DNA, the CDR3 is TGCGCCAGCAGCACGGGACAGGCTGAAGCTTTCTTT. Translated: CASSTGQAEAFF.

V usage is TRBV6-2 or TRBV6-3 and J usage is TRBJ2-7; D gene uncertain. The germline gives CDR1 MNHEY, CDR2 SVGEGT. V gave up 6 bases and J gave up 0 bases, with 6 bases separating them. This CDR3 comprises 12 residues. CDR3 bases: TGTGCCAGCAGCTGGGGCTCCTACGAGCAGTACTTC. Encoded protein: CASSWGSYEQYF.

This clone was seen many times. A much larger clone differs by one base, so this may be a read error. The J gene is TRBJ1-1, the V gene TRBV5-8, with 7 bases matching TRBD1. V lost 2 bases to trimming and J lost 3 bases; unmatched junction nucleotides: 1. The CDR3 loop spans 13 amino acids. Germline CDR1 and CDR2: SGHTS and YDEGEE. The CDR3 DNA follows: TGTGCCAGCAGCTTCGACAGGGACACTGAAGCTTTCTTT. Translation: CASSFDRDTEAFF.

V is TRBV4-1 and J is TRBJ1-4, with 7 nucleotides matching TRBD1. V dropped 2 bases and J dropped 4; count of bases not matched to a gene: 4. There are 15 residues in the CDR3. Per the germline V gene, CDR1 is MGHRA and CDR2 is YSYEKL. CDR3 sequence (DNA): TGCGCCAGCAGCCAACACCCAGGGGGTAATGAAAAACTGTTTTTT. Its translation is CASSQHPGGNEKLFF.

The chain employs TRBV5-1 and TRBJ2-5; D gene uncertain. The germline gives CDR1 SGHRS, CDR2 YFSETQ. The CDR3 covers 13 residues. V was trimmed by 3 bases and J by 5 bases, leaving 11 bases between them. The CDR3 DNA is TGCGCCAGCAGCTGGACCCTTCGGGAGACCCAGTACTTC. Amino acid sequence: CASSWTLRETQYF. Drawing the rest from reference TRBV5-1 and TRBJ2-5, the complete variable domain is KAGVTQTPRYLIKTRGQQVTLSCSPISGHRSVSWYQQTPGQGLQFLFEYFSETQRNKGNFPGRFSGRQFSNSRSEMNVSTLELGDSALYLCASSWTLRETQYFGPGTRLLVL.

As for this clone: A read error may explain this, as a much larger clone is one base away. The genes are TRBV14 and TRBJ2-5; D is unresolved. This CDR3 comprises 12 residues. Per germline, CDR1 SGHDN and CDR2 FVKESK. In DNA form, the CDR3 reads TGTGCCAGCATCCAAGTTGAGGCGACCCAGTACTTC. Protein product: CASIQVEATQYF.

This clone was recorded at least ten times. This chain connects TRBV4-1 to TRBJ2-1; TRBD2 matches 13 bases. Germline V gives CDR1 MGHRA, CDR2 YSYEKL. V shed 5 bases and J 5 bases; nucleotides not matched to a gene: 15. This CDR3 contains 19 residues. DNA of the CDR3: TGCGCCAGCAGCACCCAACTAGCGGGGGGGCGGGGCTCAGACAATGAGCAGTTCTTC. Translated, it gives CASSTQLAGGRGSDNEQFF.

This clone was seen more than once but under ten times. This chain joins TRBV2 and TRBJ2-7, with D tentatively TRBD1 or TRBD2 (5 bases each). CDR1 and CDR2 (germline): SNHLY, FYNNEI. The V and J ends lost 2 bases and 4 bases respectively, with 6 bases between them. CDR3 size: 12 residues. DNA for the CDR3: TGTGCCAGCAGTGAATGGGGGTACGAGCAGTACTTC. This encodes CASSEWGYEQYF. Filled out from reference TRBV2 and TRBJ2-7, the complete variable domain reads EPEVTQTPSHQVTQMGQEVILRCVPISNHLYFYWYRQILGQKVEFLVSFYNNEISEKSEIFDDQFSVERPDGSNFTLKIRSTKLEDSAMYFCASSEWGYEQYFGPGTRLTVT.

This clone was detected ten times or more. The rearrangement uses TRBV20-1 and TRBJ2-1; 16 bases map to TRBD2. Germline V lookup: CDR1 DFQATT, CDR2 SNEGSKA (reference sequence). Unmatched junction bases numbered 12, after V lost 6 bases and J lost 7 bases. This CDR3 contains 17 residues. The DNA of the CDR3 is TGCAGTGCGAAAGAGGGGACTAGCGGGGGGGCGGAAAATGAGCAGTTCTTC. Residues: CSAKEGTSGGAENEQFF.

This clone has ten or more counts. This rearrangement joins TRBV7-9 to TRBJ2-2, with D hard to call. This CDR3 contains 13 residues. Germline V CDR1 and CDR2: SEHNR, FQNEAQ (reference sequence). Trimming removed 6 bases at V and 7 bases at J, with 12 bases between. The CDR3 region has the DNA TGTGCCAGCAGGGAGCTGGTTTACGGGGAGCTGTTTTTT. Translated: CASRELVYGELFF.

This clone was observed at least ten times. This sequence joins TRBV13 and TRBJ2-1; 13 nucleotides match TRBD2. The CDR3 length is 15 residues. Germline CDR1 reads PRHDT; CDR2 reads FYEKMQ (reference sequence). The V gene end was trimmed by 7 bases and the J gene end by 4 bases; junction bases not matched to a gene: 4. The CDR3 here is CASKTSGRTYNEQFF. In nucleotides, the CDR3 is TGTGCCAGCAAGACTAGCGGGAGGACATACAATGAGCAGTTCTTC.

The V and J genes are TRBV6-4 and TRBJ2-1, with 13 bases that match TRBD2. There are 15 residues in the CDR3. The V segment lost 3 bases and the J segment 10 bases; nucleotides outside the gene matches: 6. Germline values: CDR1 MRHNA, CDR2 SNTAGT. The CDR3 DNA reads TGTGCCAGCAGTGAATTCGGACTAGCGGGAGAAGAGCAGTTCTTC. It encodes CASSEFGLAGEEQFF.

This clone has ten or more counts. Other DNA sequences within the sample encode an identical CDR3. The rearrangement joins TRBV5-1 to TRBJ2-5; TRBD2 might be the D (5 bases). V lost 2 bases, J lost 4 bases, and 18 bases lay in between. This CDR3 has 16 residues. The germline gives CDR1 SGHRS, CDR2 YFSETQ. The CDR3 DNA reads TGCGCCAGCAGCTTTGGCGCAGGAGGCCAAGTAGAGACCCAGTACTTC. Translation: CASSFGAGGQVETQYF.

V and J are TRBV3-1 and TRBJ2-7; 10 bases are shared with TRBD2. CDR1 is LGHDT, CDR2 YNNKEL, per germline (reference sequence). The junction had 17 bases not matched to a gene; V was cut back by 0 bases and J by 6 bases. There are 19 residues in the CDR3. CDR3 protein: CASSQDPYTSGVVGGEQYF. CDR3 DNA sequence: TGTGCCAGCAGCCAAGATCCCTACACTAGCGGGGTGGTAGGGGGCGAGCAGTACTTC.

Only a few counts were recorded for this clone. The gene calls are TRBV9 and TRBJ1-2; TRBD1 matches at 8 bases. This CDR3 spans 12 amino acids. From germline, CDR1 is SGDLS and CDR2 YYNGEE. After removal of 5 bases from V and 8 bases from J, the junction contained 5 bases not matched to a gene. Here the CDR3 reads CASRGQVSGYTF. The CDR3 coding sequence is TGTGCCAGCAGGGGACAGGTTAGCGGCTACACCTTC.

The V call is TRBV28, the J call TRBJ2-2; 10 bases match TRBD2. Germline CDR1 is MDHEN and CDR2 is SYDVKM. This CDR3 comprises 14 residues. Trimming cost V 5 bases and J 6 bases; bases outside gene matches: 3. The CDR3 DNA is TGTGCCAGCAGTGGGACTAGCGCGCCCGGGGAGCTGTTTTTT. Translating it yields CASSGTSAPGELFF. Looking up the rest from reference TRBV28 and TRBJ2-2 gives the full variable domain: DVKVTQSSRYLVKRTGEKVFLECVQDMDHENMFWYRQDPGLGLRLIYFSYDVKMKEKGDIPEGYSVSREKKERFSLILESASTNQTSMYLCASSGTSAPGELFFGEGSRLTVL.

Notes on this clone: A read error may account for a junction end that differs from germline. This rearrangement joins TRBV2 to TRBJ2-3; D is undetermined. The germline gives CDR1 SNHLY, CDR2 FYNNEI. This CDR3 has 11 residues. For the CDR3, the DNA is TGTGCCAGCGGGGAACCAGATACGAAGTATTTT. This encodes CASGEPDTKYF.

At least ten counts were recorded for this clone. The rearrangement links TRBV6-4 to TRBJ2-1; 9 bases agree with TRBD2. From germline, CDR1 is MRHNA and CDR2 SNTAGT. The CDR3 length is 16 residues. V shed 4 bases and J 4 bases; nucleotides not matched to a gene: 8. CDR3 in amino acids: CASSVTSGTPYNEQFF. In DNA form, the CDR3 reads TGTGCCAGCAGTGTGACTAGCGGTACCCCTTACAATGAGCAGTTCTTC.